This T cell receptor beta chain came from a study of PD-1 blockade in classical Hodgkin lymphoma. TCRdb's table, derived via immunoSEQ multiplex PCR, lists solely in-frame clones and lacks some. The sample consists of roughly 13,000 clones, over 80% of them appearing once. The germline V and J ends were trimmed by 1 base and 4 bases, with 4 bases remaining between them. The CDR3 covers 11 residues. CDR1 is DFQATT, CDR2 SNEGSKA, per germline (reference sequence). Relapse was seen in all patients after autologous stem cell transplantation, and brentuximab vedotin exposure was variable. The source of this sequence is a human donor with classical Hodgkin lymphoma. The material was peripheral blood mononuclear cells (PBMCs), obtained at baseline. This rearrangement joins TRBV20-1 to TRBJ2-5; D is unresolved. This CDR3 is CSARGVETQYF. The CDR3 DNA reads TGCAGTGCTAGAGGTGTAGAGACCCAGTACTTC.